One and the same sample provided the 18 T cell receptor beta chains below, sequenced in a study of control samples from healthy donors and cancer patients. The assay was immunoSEQ multiplex PCR, and TCRdb's table has in-frame clones only and misses some. This table holds over 100,000 clones, approximately 88% found once. Sequencing was done on a sample of blood. The receptor set was obtained from a middle-aged man in good health.

The gene calls are TRBV9 and TRBJ1-3; D is undetermined. The V end lost 0 bases, the J end lost 3 bases, and 7 bases lay between the germline ends. CDR1 and CDR2 from the germline V gene are SGDLS and YYNGEE. The CDR3 length is 14 residues. CDR3 loop: CASSVVDFGNTIYF. CDR3 nucleotide sequence: TGTGCCAGCAGCGTAGTCGACTTTGGAAACACCATATATTTT.

This chain joins TRBV7-2 and TRBJ1-5; D gene uncertain. Germline CDR1 SGHTA, CDR2 FQGNSA. Trimming shortened V by 1 base and J by 0 bases, and 10 bases separated the two germline ends. The CDR3 covers 16 residues. This chain's CDR3 is CASSLVVLNSNQPQHF. The CDR3 DNA reads TGTGCCAGCAGCTTAGTGGTCCTGAATAGCAATCAGCCCCAGCATTTT.

In this sample, this clone turned up once. J is TRBJ2-3 and V is TRBV7-9; D is perhaps TRBD1 (5 bases). Germline assignment: CDR1 SEHNR and CDR2 FQNEAQ (reference sequence). With 0 bases removed from V and 3 bases from J, the gap between germline ends came to 10 bases. The CDR3 consists of 15 residues. CDR3 residues: CASSLAGQGTDTQYF. The CDR3 bases are TGTGCCAGCAGCTTAGCGGGCCAGGGAACAGATACGCAGTATTTT.

Of note for this clone: Different DNA sequences within this sample yield the same CDR3. The V and J genes are TRBV11-2 and TRBJ2-2; D may be TRBD1 (5 bases). In germline, CDR1 is SGHAT, CDR2 FQNNGV. The CDR3 has 15 residues. Trimming pared 3 bases from V and 0 bases from J, leaving 8 bases between. The DNA for the CDR3 is TGTGCCAGCAGCTTGACAGTGACGAACACCGGGGAGCTGTTTTTT. It encodes CASSLTVTNTGELFF.

This chain uses TRBV30 with TRBJ1-6; the match to TRBD1 covers 8 bases. V lost 2 bases and J lost 9; bases outside the gene matches: 9. Germline CDR1 is GTSNPN and CDR2 is SVGIG (reference sequence). The CDR3 sequence is 15 residues long. Written as DNA, the CDR3 is TGTGCCTGGAGTCCACGGACAGGGAAAGGTTCACCCCTCCACTTT. Its translation is CAWSPRTGKGSPLHF.

This clone appeared once. The gene calls are TRBV18 and TRBJ2-3; D gene ambiguous. Trimming removed 0 bases at V and 1 base at J, with 11 bases between. This CDR3 is built from 16 residues. The germline V gene has CDR1 KGHSH and CDR2 LQKENI. The chain's CDR3 is CASSPPGLKGTDTQYF. The CDR3 bases are TGTGCCAGCTCACCACCGGGTCTTAAGGGCACAGATACGCAGTATTTT.

The chain carries TRBV7-3 and TRBJ2-5; 8 nucleotides match TRBD2. The V gene's germline CDR1 is SGHTA and CDR2 FQGTGA. V lost 2 bases and J lost 4; bases outside the gene matches: 6. The CDR3 is 15 residues long. The CDR3 DNA sequence: TGTGCCAGCAGCTTAGTCGGGGGGGCCCGAGAGACCCAGTACTTC. It translates to CASSLVGGARETQYF.

The V and J genes are TRBV27 and TRBJ1-1; D is perhaps TRBD1 (6 bases). The V gene lost 7 bases and the J gene lost 4 bases, with 13 bases spanning the gap. The germline CDR1 and CDR2 sequences are MNHEY and SMNVEV (reference sequence). The CDR3 has 13 residues. The CDR3 DNA reads TGTGCCAGCACCGGGGGGGGGCGCACTGAAGCTTTCTTT. Its protein product is CASTGGGRTEAFF.

The rearrangement joins TRBV6-2 or TRBV6-3 to TRBJ1-1; 7 bases agree with TRBD1. The CDR3 totals 15 residues. CDR1 is MNHEY and CDR2 is SVGEGT in the germline V gene. The V and J ends lost 5 bases and 3 bases, in that order; junction bases with no gene match: 9. The CDR3 sequence is CASSTWTGRDTEAFF. CDR3 coding DNA: TGTGCCAGCAGTACCTGGACAGGAAGGGACACTGAAGCTTTCTTT.

The sample holds one count of this clone. The genes are TRBV12-5 and TRBJ1-3, with no clear D. The length of the CDR3 is 13 residues. V shed 4 bases and J shed 4 bases, with 8 bases lying between them. Germline CDR1 and CDR2: LGHNT and FRNRAP. CDR3 DNA: TGTGCTAGTGGTTCGGGGAACGGAAACACCATATATTTT. Its protein is CASGSGNGNTIYF. The entire variable domain, with the rest obtained from reference TRBV12-5 and TRBJ1-3, is as follows: DARVTQTPRHKVTEMGQEVTMRCQPILGHNTVFWYRQTMMQGLELLAYFRNRAPLDDSGMPKDRFSAEMPDATLATLKIQPSEPRDSAVYFCASGSGNGNTIYFGEGSWLTVV.

J is TRBJ1-2 and V is TRBV9; D unresolved. The CDR3 sequence is 11 residues long. Germline CDR1 reads SGDLS; CDR2 reads YYNGEE. The V end lost 3 bases, the J end lost 6 bases, and 6 bases lay between the germline ends. CDR3: CASSAADGYTF. CDR3 sequence (DNA): TGTGCCAGCAGCGCCGCGGATGGCTACACCTTC.

This clone has just one count. The chain employs TRBV6-5 and TRBJ2-3; D is unresolved. The germline CDR1 and CDR2 sequences are MNHEY and SVGAGI. V was cut by 10 bases and J by 0 bases, with 8 bases left in between. The CDR3 is 12 residues long. The CDR3 sequence is CAIRVSTDTQYF. The CDR3 DNA sequence: TGTGCCATCCGGGTTAGCACAGATACGCAGTATTTT.

This chain uses TRBV3-1 (or the pseudogene TRBV3-2) with TRBJ2-5; 10 bases match TRBD1. V dropped 4 bases and J dropped 4; count of bases not matched to a gene: 9. Germline CDR1 is LGHDT and CDR2 is YNNKEL (reference sequence). CDR3 length: 16 amino acids. Here the CDR3 DNA reads TGTGCCAGCAGCCTTGGACAGGGGGTGGTCGGAGAGACCCAGTACTTC. It translates to CASSLGQGVVGETQYF.

This chain joins TRBV13 and TRBJ2-1, with TRBD2 matching over 14 bases. Germline V gene data show CDR1 as PRHDT and CDR2 as FYEKMQ (reference sequence). This CDR3 has 16 residues. With 4 bases clipped from V and 7 bases from J, the junction kept 6 bases outside the gene matches. This chain's CDR3 is CASSSSTSGGANEQFF. The CDR3 coding sequence is TGTGCCAGCAGCTCCTCGACTAGCGGGGGGGCAAATGAGCAGTTCTTC.

The chain carries TRBV4-1 and TRBJ2-1; D not resolved. This CDR3 region has 11 residues. Germline CDR1 is MGHRA and CDR2 is YSYEKL. The V and J ends lost 3 bases and 3 bases respectively, with 0 bases between them. The CDR3 DNA follows: TGCGCCAGCAGCCACTACAATGAGCAGTTCTTC. Residues: CASSHYNEQFF.

This clone was counted a single time. The chain carries TRBV18 and TRBJ2-7; tentative D call: TRBD2 (7 bases). The germline CDR1 and CDR2 sequences are KGHSH and LQKENI. CDR3 length: 13 amino acids. The ends were cut back, 5 bases at V and 4 bases at J, with 12 bases in the middle. The CDR3 nucleotides are TGTGCCAGCTCAACAGGGAGGGTATACGAGCAGTACTTC. Amino acids: CASSTGRVYEQYF.

The rearrangement joins TRBV11-1 to TRBJ1-6; D is unclear. The length of the CDR3 is 15 residues. Germline assignment: CDR1 SGHAT and CDR2 FQDESV (reference sequence). Trimming took 5 bases from V and 19 from J, leaving 27 bases between them. CDR3 residues: CASSNQVLGQVGMHF. DNA for the CDR3: TGTGCCAGCAGCAATCAAGTATTGGGCCAGGTCGGGATGCACTTT.

The CDR3 region is CASSIRGQVLEAFF. DNA for the CDR3: TGTGCCAGTAGTATAAGAGGACAGGTTCTTGAAGCTTTCTTT. The gene calls are TRBV19 and TRBJ1-1, with 7 bases matching TRBD1. Germline CDR1 LNHDA, CDR2 SQIVND (reference sequence). V shed 2 bases, J shed 7 bases, and the junction held 7 bases outside the gene matches. The CDR3 length is 14 residues.